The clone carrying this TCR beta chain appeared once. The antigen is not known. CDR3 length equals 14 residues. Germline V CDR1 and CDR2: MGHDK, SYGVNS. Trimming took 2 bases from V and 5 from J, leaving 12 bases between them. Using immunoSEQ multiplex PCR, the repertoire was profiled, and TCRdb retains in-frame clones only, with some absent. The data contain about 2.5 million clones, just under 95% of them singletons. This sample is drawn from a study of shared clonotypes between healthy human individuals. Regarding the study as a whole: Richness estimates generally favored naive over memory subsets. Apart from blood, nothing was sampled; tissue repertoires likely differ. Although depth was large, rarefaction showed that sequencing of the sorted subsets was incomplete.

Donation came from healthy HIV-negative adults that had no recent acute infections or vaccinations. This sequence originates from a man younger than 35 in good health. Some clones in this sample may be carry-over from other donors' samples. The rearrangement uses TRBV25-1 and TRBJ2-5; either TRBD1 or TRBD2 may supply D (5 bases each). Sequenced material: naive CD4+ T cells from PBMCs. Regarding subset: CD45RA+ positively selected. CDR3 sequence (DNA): TGTGCCAGCAGTGAAGGGGACCTGAGGGAGACCCAGTACTTC. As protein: CASSEGDLRETQYF.